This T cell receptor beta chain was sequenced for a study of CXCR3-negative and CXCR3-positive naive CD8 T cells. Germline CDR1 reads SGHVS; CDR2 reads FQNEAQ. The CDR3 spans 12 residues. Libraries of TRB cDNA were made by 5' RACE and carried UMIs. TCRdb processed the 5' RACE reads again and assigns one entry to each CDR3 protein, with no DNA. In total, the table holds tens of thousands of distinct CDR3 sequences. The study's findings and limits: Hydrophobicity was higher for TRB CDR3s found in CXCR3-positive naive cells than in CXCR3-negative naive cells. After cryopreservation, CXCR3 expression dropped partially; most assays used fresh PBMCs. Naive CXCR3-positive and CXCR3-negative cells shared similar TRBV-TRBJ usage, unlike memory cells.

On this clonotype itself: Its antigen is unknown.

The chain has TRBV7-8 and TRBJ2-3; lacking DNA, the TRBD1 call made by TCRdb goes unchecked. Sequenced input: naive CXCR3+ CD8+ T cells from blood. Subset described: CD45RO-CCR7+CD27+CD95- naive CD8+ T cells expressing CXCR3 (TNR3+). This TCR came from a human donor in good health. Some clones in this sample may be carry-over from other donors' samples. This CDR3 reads CASSIGGDTQYF.